This is a list of T cell receptor beta chains from one sample in a study of cytomegalovirus exposure and HLA in healthy donors. This table comes from immunoSEQ multiplex PCR, and its TCRdb copy is limited to in-frame clones, with some not included. The sample has a few hundred thousand clones; 80% to 90% are singletons. Sequencing was done on a sample of PBMCs. These receptors all stem from a man aged 25-45 years in good health and CMV-seronegative. Each CDR3 is given with its conserved first and last residue. A D gene is named only where the DNA matches it firmly. Not all rows give a size; the values are once, few, many and, for expanded clones, a class.

v_call	clone_size	d_call	j_call	cdr3_nt	cdr3_aa
TRBV15	.	.	TRBJ1-6	TGTGCCACCAGCAGGGGGGGGAACGATAATTCACCCCTCCACTTT	CATSRGGNDNSPLHF
TRBV7-9	.	.	TRBJ1-4	TGTGCCAGCAGCCGATCGGGGGAAATTGAAAAACTGTTTTTT	CASSRSGEIEKLFF
TRBV2	.	TRBD1	TRBJ2-5	TGTGCCAGCAGGGACAGGGAAGAGACCCAGTACTTC	CASRDREETQYF
TRBV2	.	.	TRBJ1-3	TGTGCCAGCACAGGCAGCTCTGGAAACACCATATATTTT	CASTGSSGNTIYF
TRBV27	few	TRBD2	TRBJ2-1	TGTGCCAGCAGTTTCGAGCGGGGGGGCACAAATGAGCAGTTCTTC	CASSFERGGTNEQFF
TRBV28	.	TRBD1	TRBJ2-7	TGTGCCAGCAGTTTCCCAGGACAGGGGGCCTACGAGCAGTACTTC	CASSFPGQGAYEQYF
TRBV5-8	.	.	TRBJ2-7	TGTGCCAGCAGCGCTACGCACTCCTACGAGCAGTACTTC	CASSATHSYEQYF
TRBV6-6	.	TRBD1	TRBJ2-7	TGTGCCAGCAGAGGACAGGGGAGAAAGAACGAGCAGTACTTC	CASRGQGRKNEQYF
TRBV28	.	TRBD1	TRBJ2-5	TGTGCCAGCAGTTTGGGTGGGACAGTTGAGACCCAGTACTTC	CASSLGGTVETQYF
TRBV7-9	few	TRBD1	TRBJ1-1	TGTGCCAGCAGCTGGACAGGTAAAGGACTCAGCATGAACACTGAAGCTTTCTTT	CASSWTGKGLSMNTEAFF